Below, 24 T cell receptor beta chains from the same sample are listed, as sequenced in a study of somatic mutations in cytotoxic T cells in rheumatoid arthritis (dated by TCRdb to 2015 to 2018). The library relied on the immunoSEQ multiplex PCR assay. Imported from immuneACCESS, the table was reduced by TCRdb to in-frame sequences with V and J called. These copies leave out some clones; in studies compared against another copy, an unresolved V gene accounts for under half, and the cause of the remainder is not known. Present in this sample are 4,200 or so clones, about nine tenths of which were seen just once. Of the sample, about 29% falls within the top ten clones. Sequenced: CD8+ T cells sorted from blood. The source is a woman in her 70s with rheumatoid arthritis.

The chain carries TRBV7-8 and TRBJ2-4; possible D gene TRBD2, 6 bases. This CDR3 comprises 14 residues. The V end was cut by 1 base, the J end by 6 bases, with 10 bases between. Germline CDR1 and CDR2: SGHVS and FQNEAQ. The CDR3 reads CASSLDPSANIQYF. The CDR3 region has the DNA TGTGCCAGCAGCTTAGATCCTAGCGCAAACATTCAGTACTTC.

This chain joins TRBV11-3 and TRBJ2-3; 10 bases align to TRBD2. CDR3 size: 16 residues. V lost 5 bases to trimming and J lost 3 bases; unmatched junction nucleotides: 8. CDR1 is SGHNT, CDR2 YENEEA, per germline. This chain's CDR3 is CASSNGLAEVTDTQYF. In DNA, the CDR3 is TGTGCCAGCAGCAATGGACTAGCGGAAGTAACAGATACGCAGTATTTT.

The chain joins TRBV27 to TRBJ2-7; 7 positions match TRBD2. The CDR3 has 14 amino acids. Germline values: CDR1 MNHEY, CDR2 SMNVEV (reference sequence). J gave up 5 bases and V 5 bases, and 9 bases lay outside the gene matches. In nucleotides, the CDR3 is TGTGCCAGCAGTCCACTAGCGACGCTAGACGAGCAGTACTTC. It encodes CASSPLATLDEQYF.

This chain links TRBV12-5 with TRBJ2-5, with 10 bases that match TRBD2. Germline CDR1 reads LGHNT; CDR2 reads FRNRAP. V was clipped by 8 bases and J by 5 bases; unmatched bases: 2. The CDR3 is made up of 12 amino acids. Here the CDR3 reads CASRGLAETQYF. CDR3 nucleotides: TGTGCTAGTCGGGGACTAGCGGAGACCCAGTACTTC.

This chain connects TRBV2 to TRBJ1-5; TRBD1 might be the D (5 bases). Per the germline V gene, CDR1 is SNHLY and CDR2 is FYNNEI. This CDR3 has 16 residues. Deletions cut 3 bases from V and 5 bases from J, with 17 bases between. The CDR3 is CASSDRGAGVDQPQHF. CDR3 in DNA: TGTGCCAGCAGTGACCGGGGCGCGGGGGTGGATCAGCCCCAGCATTTT.

The chain couples TRBV15 to TRBJ1-5, with 7 bases aligning to TRBD1. Germline CDR1 and CDR2: LNHNV and YYDKDF (reference sequence). This CDR3 has 17 residues. J was trimmed by 0 bases and V by 3 bases; bases with no gene match: 8. For the CDR3, the DNA is TGTGCCACCAGCAGGAGACAGGGCCCCTATAGCAATCAGCCCCAGCATTTT. This translates into CATSRRQGPYSNQPQHF.

This chain uses TRBV19 with TRBJ2-1; D ambiguous. V lost 4 bases, J lost 8 bases, and 6 bases lay in between. CDR3 length: 11 amino acids. Looked up from germline, CDR1 is LNHDA and CDR2 is SQIVND (reference sequence). The CDR3 protein is CASSTHYEQFF. CDR3 sequence (DNA): TGTGCCAGTAGTACCCATTATGAGCAGTTCTTC.

This clone was found a few times. The V gene is TRBV4-1, the J gene TRBJ2-2, with 8 bases matching TRBD1. The CDR3 runs to 15 residues. The germline V gene has CDR1 MGHRA and CDR2 YSYEKL. V trimming: 0 bases; J trimming: 9 bases; junction bases outside the gene matches: 6. The CDR3 sequence is CASSQEDGQGRELFF. CDR3 in DNA: TGCGCCAGCAGCCAAGAAGACGGACAGGGCCGGGAGCTGTTTTTT.

The chain links TRBV27 to TRBJ2-1, with D maybe TRBD2 (5 bases). The CDR3 length is 15 residues. The V and J ends lost 4 bases and 4 bases respectively, with 14 bases between them. Germline V CDR1 and CDR2: MNHEY, SMNVEV (reference sequence). CDR3 in DNA: TGTGCCAGCAGTTCCTCACTAGGCCAATACAATGAGCAGTTCTTC. It is translated as CASSSSLGQYNEQFF.

This clone appeared once. V usage is TRBV28 and J usage is TRBJ1-6; D may be TRBD1 (5 bases). Germline assignment: CDR1 MDHEN and CDR2 SYDVKM. The CDR3 contains 14 residues. With 1 base removed from V and 10 bases from J, the gap between germline ends came to 11 bases. The CDR3 DNA follows: TGTGCCAGCAGTTTATCGGGGGTAGGCTCACCCCTCCACTTT. It specifies CASSLSGVGSPLHF.

The chain combines TRBV19 with TRBJ2-5, with D maybe TRBD2 (6 bases). CDR1 and CDR2 (germline): LNHDA, SQIVND (reference sequence). V dropped 0 bases and J dropped 7 bases, with 15 bases sitting between them. The CDR3 runs 15 residues. In nucleotides, the CDR3 is TGTGCCAGTAGTATAGATAGTAGCGGCTGGGCGACCCAGTACTTC. This sequence encodes CASSIDSSGWATQYF.

The rearrangement links TRBV21-1 to TRBJ1-2; the D call of TRBD1 is as the table states it, not checked on the DNA. TRBV21-1 has pseudogene status. CDR3 size: 15 residues. The CDR3 DNA follows: TGTGCCAGCAGCAAAGGGCGCAGGTGTAACTATGGCTACACCTTC. Translation: CASSKGRRCNYGYTF.

V is TRBV6-5 and J is TRBJ1-5; D gene ambiguous. V gave up 6 bases and J gave up 7 bases, with 13 bases separating them. The V gene's germline CDR1 is MNHEY and CDR2 SVGAGI. This CDR3 spans 13 amino acids. The CDR3 spells CASSDPRNQPQHF. In DNA, the CDR3 is TGTGCCAGCAGCGACCCGCGGAACCAGCCCCAGCATTTT.

The chain carries TRBV4-2 and TRBJ1-5, with D possibly being TRBD1 (5 bases). The CDR3 is 15 amino acids. From germline, CDR1 is LGHNA and CDR2 YNFKEQ. Trimming shortened V by 1 base and J by 7 bases, and 14 bases separated the two germline ends. The CDR3 coding sequence is TGTGCCAGCAGCCAAGTGAGCTCGGGGGAACAGCCCCAGCATTTT. Translating gives CASSQVSSGEQPQHF.

This chain connects TRBV7-6 to TRBJ1-5; D not certain. With 5 bases removed from V and 11 bases from J, the gap between germline ends came to 19 bases. Per germline, CDR1 SGHVS and CDR2 FNYEAQ. The CDR3 consists of 14 residues. CDR3 loop: CASSEGGSPGSQHF. CDR3 nucleotides: TGTGCCAGCAGCGAAGGTGGGAGCCCAGGATCCCAGCATTTT.

The CDR3 reads CASSDPDTRHLFGYTF. The CDR3 region has the DNA TGTGCCAGCAGTGATCCGGACACACGACACCTCTTTGGCTACACCTTC. The chain recombines TRBV25-1 with TRBJ1-2, with D perhaps TRBD1 (5 bases). The CDR3 is 16 residues long. The germline V gene encodes CDR1 MGHDK and CDR2 SYGVNS. The ends were cut back, 3 bases at V and 7 bases at J, with 21 bases in the middle.

This chain connects TRBV10-1 to TRBJ2-1, with 8 bases aligning to TRBD2. CDR3 size: 15 residues. Trimming cost V 2 bases and J 4 bases; bases outside gene matches: 4. The germline V gene has CDR1 WNHNN and CDR2 SYGVQD (reference sequence). CDR3 nucleotide sequence: TGCGCCAGCAGTGAGGGACTAGCATTATACAATGAGCAGTTCTTC. This encodes CASSEGLALYNEQFF.

The gene calls are TRBV7-9 and TRBJ1-1; D is unresolved. CDR1 SEHNR and CDR2 FQNEAQ come from the germline V gene (reference sequence). V was cut by 1 base and J by 1 base, with 10 bases left in between. The CDR3 has 15 residues. For the CDR3, the DNA is TGTGCCAGCAGCTTAGTGGTACTACCGAACACTGAAGCTTTCTTT. Translated: CASSLVVLPNTEAFF.

This clone was seen only once. The chain combines TRBV5-8 with TRBJ2-5; 11 nucleotides align to TRBD2. The germline gives CDR1 SGHTS, CDR2 YDEGEE. Losses at the gene ends were 0 bases for V and 4 bases for J; bases not matched to a gene: 8. The CDR3 has 17 amino acids. CDR3 protein: CASSLASGGPFIETQYF. The CDR3 nucleotides read TGTGCCAGCAGCTTGGCTAGCGGGGGGCCGTTTATAGAGACCCAGTACTTC.

The genes are TRBV9 and TRBJ2-1; 8 nucleotides agree with TRBD1. Germline V gives CDR1 SGDLS, CDR2 YYNGEE. J lost 7 bases, V lost 6 bases, and 12 bases had no gene match. The length of the CDR3 is 15 residues. CDR3 DNA sequence: TGTGCCAGCAACGAGCAGGGGGCCGGTGGGAATGAGCAGTTCTTC. It yields the protein CASNEQGAGGNEQFF.

The rearrangement uses TRBV15 and TRBJ1-4, with TRBD1 matching 9 bases. The J segment lost 7 bases and the V segment lost 2 bases, leaving 8 bases of the junction unmatched. The CDR3 extends over 16 amino acids. Germline V gene lookup returns CDR1 LNHNV and CDR2 YYDKDF (reference sequence). Here the CDR3 DNA reads TGTGCCACCAGCAGATCCGAGGGGACAGGGCCTGAAAAACTGTTTTTT. As protein: CATSRSEGTGPEKLFF. The whole variable domain, filled in from reference TRBV15 and TRBJ1-4, reads DAMVIQNPRYQVTQFGKPVTLSCSQTLNHNVMYWYQQKSSQAPKLLFHYYDKDFNNEADTPDNFQSRRPNTSFCFLDIRSPGLGDTAMYLCATSRSEGTGPEKLFFGSGTQLSVL.

The chain is built from TRBV29-1 and TRBJ2-7; TRBD1 might be the D (5 bases). The CDR3 contains 13 residues. V was clipped by 7 bases and J by 2 bases, with 15 bases between them. The V gene's germline CDR1 is SQVTM and CDR2 ANQGSEA. CDR3 region: CSATPDTAYEQYF. The DNA of the CDR3 is TGCAGCGCCACACCGGACACGGCCTACGAGCAGTACTTC.

The V gene is TRBV7-3, the J gene TRBJ1-1; D may be TRBD1 (6 bases). Per germline, CDR1 SGHTA and CDR2 FQGTGA. V dropped 1 base and J dropped 0 bases, with 9 bases sitting between them. This CDR3 has 15 residues. The DNA for the CDR3 is TGTGCCAGCAGCTTAATGGGGGCAGTGAACACTGAAGCTTTCTTT. Amino acid sequence: CASSLMGAVNTEAFF.

The CDR3: CASSLEGQTFMNTEAFF. CDR3 in DNA: TGCGCCAGCAGCTTGGAGGGACAGACCTTCATGAACACTGAAGCTTTCTTT. The rearrangement joins TRBV5-1 to TRBJ1-1, with 7 bases aligning to TRBD1. This CDR3 region has 17 residues. V shed 0 bases, J shed 0 bases, and the junction held 8 bases outside the gene matches. Germline V gene lookup returns CDR1 SGHRS and CDR2 YFSETQ.